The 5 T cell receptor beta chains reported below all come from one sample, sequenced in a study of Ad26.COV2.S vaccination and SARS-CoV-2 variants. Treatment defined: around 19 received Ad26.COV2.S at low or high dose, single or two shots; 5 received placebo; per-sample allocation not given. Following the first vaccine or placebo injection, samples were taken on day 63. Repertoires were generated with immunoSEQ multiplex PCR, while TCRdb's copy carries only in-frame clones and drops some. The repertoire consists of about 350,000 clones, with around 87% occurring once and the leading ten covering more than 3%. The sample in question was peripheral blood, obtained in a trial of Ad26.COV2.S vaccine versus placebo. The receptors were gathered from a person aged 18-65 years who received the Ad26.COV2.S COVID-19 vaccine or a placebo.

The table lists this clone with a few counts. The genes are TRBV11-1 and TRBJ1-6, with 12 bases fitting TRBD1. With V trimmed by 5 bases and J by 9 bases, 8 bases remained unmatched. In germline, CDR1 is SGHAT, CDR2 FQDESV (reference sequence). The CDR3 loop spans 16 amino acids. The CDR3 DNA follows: TGTGCCAGCAGCCGTGGGGGACAGGGGGCAATTTCACCCCTCCACTTT. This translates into CASSRGGQGAISPLHF.

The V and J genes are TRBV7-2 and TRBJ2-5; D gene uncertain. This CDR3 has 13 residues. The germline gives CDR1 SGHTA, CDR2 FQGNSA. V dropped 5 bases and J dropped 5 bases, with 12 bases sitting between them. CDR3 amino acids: CASSREIMETQYF. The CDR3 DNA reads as TGTGCCAGCAGCCGCGAAATAATGGAGACCCAGTACTTC.

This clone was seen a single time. This CDR3 reads CASSQVVFRTSNTEAFF. CDR3 DNA: TGTGCCAGCAGCCAAGTAGTTTTTAGGACATCTAACACTGAAGCTTTCTTT. The rearrangement links TRBV3-1 (or the pseudogene TRBV3-2) to TRBJ1-1; weak D call: TRBD1 (5 bases). CDR3 length equals 17 residues. Between the trimmed V and J ends, which lost 1 base and 2 bases, there was a span of 17 bases. CDR1 and CDR2 (germline): LGHDT, YNNKEL (reference sequence).

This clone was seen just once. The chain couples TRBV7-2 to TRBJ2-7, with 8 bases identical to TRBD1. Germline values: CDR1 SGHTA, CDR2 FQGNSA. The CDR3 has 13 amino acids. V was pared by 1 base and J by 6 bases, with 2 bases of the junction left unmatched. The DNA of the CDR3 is TGTGCCAGCAGCTTAGGGGGACAGGTCGAGCAGTACTTC. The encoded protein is CASSLGGQVEQYF.

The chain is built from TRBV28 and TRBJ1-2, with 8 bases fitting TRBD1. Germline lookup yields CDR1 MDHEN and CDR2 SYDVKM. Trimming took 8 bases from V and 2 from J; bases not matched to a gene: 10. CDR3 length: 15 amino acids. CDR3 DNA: TGTGCCAGCGCCAGGGGGCGTCTGGGAAACTATGGCTACACCTTC. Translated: CASARGRLGNYGYTF.